These T cell receptor beta chains were read from a single sample in a study of monozygotic twins with cystic fibrosis. The repertoire was sequenced with immunoSEQ multiplex PCR; TCRdb's copy has only in-frame clones and lacks some. Of tens of thousands of clones detected, about 96% appear once; the ten largest clones hold around 0.17%. Sequencing was performed on blood. Every receptor here comes from a girl aged 2-9 years with cystic fibrosis. Each CDR3 is given with its conserved first and last residue. D genes are given only for firm matches. The listing skips clone size in some rows; elsewhere it reads once, few, many or a size class.

d_gene: -
abundance: -
v_gene: TRBV4-1
j_gene: TRBJ2-7
CDR3aa: CASSQRWAASYEQYF
CDR3nt: TGCGCCAGCAGCCAAAGGTGGGCAGCCTCCTACGAGCAGTACTTC

d_gene: -
abundance: -
v_gene: TRBV30
j_gene: TRBJ2-5
CDR3aa: CAWGQGGGETQYF
CDR3nt: TGTGCCTGGGGGCAGGGAGGGGGAGAGACCCAGTACTTC

d_gene: -
abundance: -
v_gene: TRBV19
j_gene: TRBJ2-1
CDR3aa: CASSMWGGGHNEQFF
CDR3nt: TGTGCCAGTAGTATGTGGGGTGGAGGGCACAATGAGCAGTTCTTC

d_gene: TRBD1
abundance: -
v_gene: TRBV13
j_gene: TRBJ1-4
CDR3aa: CASSLYLGQGKTNEKLFF
CDR3nt: TGTGCCAGCAGCTTATATCTGGGACAGGGGAAAACTAATGAAAAACTGTTTTTT

d_gene: -
abundance: -
v_gene: TRBV30
j_gene: TRBJ2-7
CDR3aa: CAWIPDELYEQYF
CDR3nt: TGTGCCTGGATACCAGACGAGCTCTACGAGCAGTACTTC

d_gene: -
abundance: -
v_gene: TRBV6-5
j_gene: TRBJ2-1
CDR3aa: CASSYYTGNEQFF
CDR3nt: TGTGCCAGCAGTTATTACACAGGCAATGAGCAGTTCTTC

d_gene: -
abundance: -
v_gene: TRBV28
j_gene: TRBJ2-5
CDR3aa: CASSRSPGFGTETQYF
CDR3nt: TGTGCCAGCAGCCGATCCCCCGGGTTTGGGACAGAGACCCAGTACTTC

d_gene: -
abundance: -
v_gene: TRBV7-9
j_gene: TRBJ2-5
CDR3aa: CASSSTGRGLGETQYF
CDR3nt: TGTGCCAGCAGCTCTACCGGCCGGGGGTTGGGGGAGACCCAGTACTTC

d_gene: -
abundance: -
v_gene: TRBV27
j_gene: TRBJ1-2
CDR3aa: CASSYQGFSYGYTF
CDR3nt: TGTGCCAGCAGTTATCAGGGATTCTCCTATGGCTACACCTTC

d_gene: -
abundance: -
v_gene: TRBV18
j_gene: TRBJ2-3
CDR3aa: CASSPQRSISTDTQYF
CDR3nt: TGTGCCAGCTCACCGCAACGGTCAATTAGCACAGATACGCAGTATTTT

d_gene: -
abundance: -
v_gene: TRBV5-4
j_gene: TRBJ1-1
CDR3aa: CASSLEYSTEAFF
CDR3nt: TGTGCCAGCAGCTTGGAGTACAGCACTGAAGCTTTCTTT

d_gene: -
abundance: -
v_gene: TRBV2
j_gene: TRBJ2-5
CDR3aa: CASSREETQYF
CDR3nt: TGTGCCAGCAGTCGGGAAGAGACCCAGTACTTC

d_gene: -
abundance: -
v_gene: TRBV5-1
j_gene: TRBJ1-4
CDR3aa: CASSFTVGADEKLFF
CDR3nt: TGCGCCAGCAGCTTTACCGTGGGAGCTGATGAAAAACTGTTTTTT

d_gene: -
abundance: -
v_gene: TRBV27
j_gene: TRBJ2-1
CDR3aa: CASSLGLDNEQFF
CDR3nt: TGTGCCAGCAGTTTAGGCCTGGACAATGAGCAGTTCTTC

d_gene: -
abundance: -
v_gene: TRBV5-6
j_gene: TRBJ1-3
CDR3aa: CASSQGRGNTIYF
CDR3nt: TGTGCCAGCAGCCAAGGACGAGGGAACACCATATATTTT

d_gene: -
abundance: -
v_gene: TRBV28
j_gene: TRBJ1-1
CDR3aa: CASSLQGMNTEAFF
CDR3nt: TGTGCCAGCAGTTTGCAGGGCATGAACACTGAAGCTTTCTTT

d_gene: TRBD1
abundance: -
v_gene: TRBV5-1
j_gene: TRBJ1-2
CDR3aa: CASRDRDGGYGYTF
CDR3nt: TGCGCCAGCAGAGACAGGGATGGGGGCTATGGCTACACCTTC

d_gene: TRBD2
abundance: -
v_gene: TRBV30
j_gene: TRBJ2-7
CDR3aa: CAWRTSGLFYEQYF
CDR3nt: TGTGCCTGGAGGACTAGCGGGTTGTTCTACGAGCAGTACTTC

d_gene: -
abundance: -
v_gene: TRBV6-5
j_gene: TRBJ1-1
CDR3aa: CASSYSTNTEAFF
CDR3nt: TGTGCCAGCAGTTACTCTACGAACACTGAAGCTTTCTTT

d_gene: -
abundance: -
v_gene: TRBV15
j_gene: TRBJ1-1
CDR3aa: CATSKDTLNTEAFF
CDR3nt: TGTGCCACCAGCAAAGACACGCTAAACACTGAAGCTTTCTTT

d_gene: -
abundance: -
v_gene: TRBV6-1
j_gene: TRBJ2-7
CDR3aa: CASSVGVSYEQYF
CDR3nt: TGTGCCAGCAGTGTAGGGGTTTCCTACGAGCAGTACTTC

d_gene: TRBD1
abundance: -
v_gene: TRBV6-6
j_gene: TRBJ1-4
CDR3aa: CASSSTGTVGEKLFF
CDR3nt: TGTGCCAGCAGTTCAACCGGGACAGTGGGGGAAAAACTGTTTTTT

d_gene: TRBD2
abundance: -
v_gene: TRBV4-1
j_gene: TRBJ2-1
CDR3aa: CASSQGSLGTSGYNEQFF
CDR3nt: TGCGCCAGCAGCCAAGGAAGTTTAGGGACTAGCGGATACAATGAGCAGTTCTTC

d_gene: -
abundance: -
v_gene: TRBV7-3
j_gene: TRBJ2-1
CDR3aa: CASSDPVRSYNEQFF
CDR3nt: TGTGCCAGCAGCGACCCCGTTCGCTCCTACAATGAGCAGTTCTTC

d_gene: -
abundance: -
v_gene: TRBV4-1
j_gene: TRBJ1-1
CDR3aa: CASSQTDMLNTEAFF
CDR3nt: TGCGCCAGCAGCCAGACAGACATGCTGAACACTGAAGCTTTCTTT

d_gene: TRBD2
abundance: -
v_gene: TRBV6-5
j_gene: TRBJ2-7
CDR3aa: CASSYSGGGTSYEQYF
CDR3nt: TGTGCCAGCAGTTACTCCGGGGGAGGGACTTCCTACGAGCAGTACTTC

d_gene: -
abundance: -
v_gene: TRBV5-1
j_gene: TRBJ2-7
CDR3aa: CASSAILGYEQYF
CDR3nt: TGCGCCAGCAGCGCTATACTGGGCTACGAGCAGTACTTC

d_gene: -
abundance: -
v_gene: TRBV25-1
j_gene: TRBJ1-1
CDR3aa: CASSDADYTEAFF
CDR3nt: TGTGCCAGCAGTGATGCGGATTACACTGAAGCTTTCTTT

d_gene: -
abundance: -
v_gene: TRBV5-1
j_gene: TRBJ1-1
CDR3aa: CASSLEGPGNTEAFF
CDR3nt: TGCGCCAGCAGCTTGGAGGGCCCGGGGAACACTGAAGCTTTCTTT

d_gene: TRBD1
abundance: -
v_gene: TRBV7-9
j_gene: TRBJ1-1
CDR3aa: CASSPSDRGTEAFF
CDR3nt: TGTGCCAGCAGCCCGAGTGACAGGGGAACTGAAGCTTTCTTT

d_gene: -
abundance: -
v_gene: TRBV4-1
j_gene: TRBJ2-2
CDR3aa: CASSRGGELFF
CDR3nt: TGCGCCAGCAGCCGCGGGGGGGAGCTGTTTTTT

d_gene: TRBD1
abundance: once
v_gene: TRBV6-6
j_gene: TRBJ1-6
CDR3aa: CASSYRQGDSPLHF
CDR3nt: TGTGCCAGCAGTTACCGGCAGGGGGATTCACCCCTCCACTTT